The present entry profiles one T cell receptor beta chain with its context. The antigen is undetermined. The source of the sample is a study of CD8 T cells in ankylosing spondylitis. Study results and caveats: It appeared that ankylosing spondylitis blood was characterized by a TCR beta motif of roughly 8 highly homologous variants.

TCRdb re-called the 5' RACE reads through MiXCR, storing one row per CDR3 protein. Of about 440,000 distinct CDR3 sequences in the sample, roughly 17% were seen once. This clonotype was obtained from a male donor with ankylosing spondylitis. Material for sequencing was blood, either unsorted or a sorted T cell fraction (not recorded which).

CDR3 DNA sequence: TGCGCCAGCAGACTTGGGACAGGGGGAAAGGGCGAGCAGTACTTC. Residues: CASRLGTGGKGEQYF. This sequence joins TRBV5-1 and TRBJ2-7; 11 bases line up with TRBD1. Losses at the gene ends were 5 bases for V and 6 bases for J; bases not matched to a gene: 10. Germline V gives CDR1 SGHRS, CDR2 YFSETQ. The CDR3 loop spans 15 amino acids. Complete variable domain (other parts from reference TRBV5-1 and TRBJ2-7): KAGVTQTPRYLIKTRGQQVTLSCSPISGHRSVSWYQQTPGQGLQFLFEYFSETQRNKGNFPGRFSGRQFSNSRSEMNVSTLELGDSALYLCASRLGTGGKGEQYFGPGTRLTVT.